Listed here is a single TCR beta chain. The V end was cut by 0 bases, the J end by 8 bases, with 19 bases between. Germline lookup yields CDR1 LGHNA and CDR2 YNFKEQ. The CDR3 runs to 16 residues. TCRdb ran MiXCR on the 5' RACE reads and lists one entry per CDR3 protein. This table has about 110,000 distinct CDR3 sequences, roughly 14% appearing once. This record comes from a study of T-cell memory formation after mild COVID-19. The TCR was taken from a young man who had mild COVID-19 (a few samples of this study predate the infection). Cell type and time point are not known. The material sequenced was PBMCs or a T cell subset sorted from them (not recorded which). The chain couples TRBV4-2 to TRBJ1-1; no clear D gene. The CDR3 sequence: CASSQEVMIRDSEAFF. CDR3 sequence (DNA): TGTGCCAGCAGCCAAGAAGTCATGATCCGGGATAGCGAAGCTTTCTTT.